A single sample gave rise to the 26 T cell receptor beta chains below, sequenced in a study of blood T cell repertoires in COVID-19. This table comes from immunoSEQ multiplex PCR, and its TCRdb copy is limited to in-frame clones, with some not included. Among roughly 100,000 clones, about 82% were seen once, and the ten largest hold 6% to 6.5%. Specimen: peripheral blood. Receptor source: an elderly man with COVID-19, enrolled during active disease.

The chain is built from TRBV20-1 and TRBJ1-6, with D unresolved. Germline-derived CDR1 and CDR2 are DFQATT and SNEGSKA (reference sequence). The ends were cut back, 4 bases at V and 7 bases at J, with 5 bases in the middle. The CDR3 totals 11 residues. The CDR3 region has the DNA TGCAGTGCTACCCAGAATTCACCCCTCCACTTT. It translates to CSATQNSPLHF.

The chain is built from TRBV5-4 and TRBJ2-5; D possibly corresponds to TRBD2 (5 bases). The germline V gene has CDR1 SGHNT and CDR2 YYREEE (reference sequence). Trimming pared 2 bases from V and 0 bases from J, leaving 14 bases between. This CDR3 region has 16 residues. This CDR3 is CASSLVGGADQETQYF. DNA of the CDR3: TGTGCCAGCAGCTTAGTAGGTGGAGCGGACCAAGAGACCCAGTACTTC.

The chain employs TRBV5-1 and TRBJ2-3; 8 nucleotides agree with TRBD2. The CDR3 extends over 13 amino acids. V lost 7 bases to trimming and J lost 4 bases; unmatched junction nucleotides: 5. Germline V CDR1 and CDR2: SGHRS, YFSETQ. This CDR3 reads CASGSGASDTQYF. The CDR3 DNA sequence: TGCGCCAGCGGTAGCGGGGCGTCAGATACGCAGTATTTT.

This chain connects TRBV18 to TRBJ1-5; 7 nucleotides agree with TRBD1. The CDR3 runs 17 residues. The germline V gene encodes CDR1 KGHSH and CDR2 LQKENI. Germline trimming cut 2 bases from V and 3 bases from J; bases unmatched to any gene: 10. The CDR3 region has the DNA TGTGCCAGCTCACCAATAGGGGAAGGGGGCCCCAATCAGCCCCAGCATTTT. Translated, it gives CASSPIGEGGPNQPQHF.

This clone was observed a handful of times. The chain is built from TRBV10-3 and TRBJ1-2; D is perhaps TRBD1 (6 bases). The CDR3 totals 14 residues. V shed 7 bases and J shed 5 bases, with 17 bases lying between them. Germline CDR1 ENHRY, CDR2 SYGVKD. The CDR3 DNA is TGTGCCATCACCCGTAATGGGACACATTATGGCTACACCTTC. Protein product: CAITRNGTHYGYTF.

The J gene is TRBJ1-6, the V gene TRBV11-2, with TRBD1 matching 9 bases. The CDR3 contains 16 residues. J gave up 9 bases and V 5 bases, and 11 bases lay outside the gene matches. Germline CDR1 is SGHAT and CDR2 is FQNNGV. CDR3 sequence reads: CASSLLSTGGTSPLHF. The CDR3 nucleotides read TGTGCCAGCAGCCTCCTCTCGACAGGGGGTACTTCACCCCTCCACTTT.

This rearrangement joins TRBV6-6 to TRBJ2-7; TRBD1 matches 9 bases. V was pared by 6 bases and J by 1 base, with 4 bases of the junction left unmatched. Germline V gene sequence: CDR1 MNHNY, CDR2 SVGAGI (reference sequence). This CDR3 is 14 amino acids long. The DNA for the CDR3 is TGTGCCAGCAGGCAACAGGGGGCGTCCTACGAGCAGTACTTC. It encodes CASRQQGASYEQYF.

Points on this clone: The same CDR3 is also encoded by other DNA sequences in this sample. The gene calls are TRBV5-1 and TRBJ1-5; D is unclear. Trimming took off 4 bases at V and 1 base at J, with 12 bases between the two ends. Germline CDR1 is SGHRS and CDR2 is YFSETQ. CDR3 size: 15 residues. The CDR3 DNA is TGCGCCAGCAGCCCCGAGGGCGGGAGCAATCAGCCCCAGCATTTT. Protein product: CASSPEGGSNQPQHF.

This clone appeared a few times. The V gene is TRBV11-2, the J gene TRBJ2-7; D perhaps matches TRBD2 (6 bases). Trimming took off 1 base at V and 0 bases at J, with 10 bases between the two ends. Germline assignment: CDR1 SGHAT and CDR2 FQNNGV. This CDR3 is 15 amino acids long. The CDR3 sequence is CASSLGAGNSYEQYF. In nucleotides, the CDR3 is TGTGCCAGCAGCTTAGGGGCGGGGAACTCCTACGAGCAGTACTTC.

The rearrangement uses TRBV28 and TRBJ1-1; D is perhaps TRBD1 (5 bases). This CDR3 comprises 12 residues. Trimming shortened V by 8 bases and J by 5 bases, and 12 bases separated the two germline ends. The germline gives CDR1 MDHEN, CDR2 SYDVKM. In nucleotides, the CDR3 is TGTGCCAGCGCGGCAGGGTGGACTGAAGCTTTCTTT. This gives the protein CASAAGWTEAFF.

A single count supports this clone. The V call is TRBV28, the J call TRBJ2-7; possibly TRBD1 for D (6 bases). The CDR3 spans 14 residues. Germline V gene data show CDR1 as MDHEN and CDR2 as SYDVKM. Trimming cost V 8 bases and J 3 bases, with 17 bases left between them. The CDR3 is CASALWGQNYEQYF. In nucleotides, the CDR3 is TGTGCCAGCGCTCTTTGGGGGCAGAACTACGAGCAGTACTTC.

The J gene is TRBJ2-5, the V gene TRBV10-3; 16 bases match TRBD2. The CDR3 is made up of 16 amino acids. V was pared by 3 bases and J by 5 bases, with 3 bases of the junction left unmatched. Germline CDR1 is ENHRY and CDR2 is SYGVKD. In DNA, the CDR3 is TGTGCCATCAGTGAAGGGACTAGCGGGAGGGACGAGACCCAGTACTTC. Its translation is CAISEGTSGRDETQYF.

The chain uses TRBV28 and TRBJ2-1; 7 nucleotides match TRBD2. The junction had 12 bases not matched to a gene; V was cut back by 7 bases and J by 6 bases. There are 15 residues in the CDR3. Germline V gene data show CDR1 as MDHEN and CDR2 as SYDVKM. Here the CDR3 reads CASNGRAGVSNEQFF. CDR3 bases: TGTGCCAGCAACGGTAGGGCGGGAGTGAGCAATGAGCAGTTCTTC.

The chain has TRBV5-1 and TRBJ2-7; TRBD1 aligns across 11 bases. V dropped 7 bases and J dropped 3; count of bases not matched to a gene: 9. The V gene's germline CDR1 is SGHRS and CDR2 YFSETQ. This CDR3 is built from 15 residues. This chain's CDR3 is CASRLSGTGGYEQYF. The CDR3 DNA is TGCGCCAGCCGATTGTCCGGGACAGGGGGCTACGAGCAGTACTTC.

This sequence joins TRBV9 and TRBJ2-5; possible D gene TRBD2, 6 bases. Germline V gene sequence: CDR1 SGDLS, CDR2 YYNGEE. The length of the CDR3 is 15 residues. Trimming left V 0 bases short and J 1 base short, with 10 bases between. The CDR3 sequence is CASSVDAGFQETQYF. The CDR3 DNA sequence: TGTGCCAGCAGCGTAGACGCGGGATTCCAAGAGACCCAGTACTTC.

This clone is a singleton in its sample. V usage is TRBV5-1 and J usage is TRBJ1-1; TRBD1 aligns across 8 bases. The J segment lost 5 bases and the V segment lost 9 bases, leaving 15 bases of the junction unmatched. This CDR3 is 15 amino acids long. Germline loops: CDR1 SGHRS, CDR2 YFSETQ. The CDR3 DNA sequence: TGCGCCACCACTATGGAAGGACAGGGAAGGACTGAAGCTTTCTTT. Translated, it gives CATTMEGQGRTEAFF.

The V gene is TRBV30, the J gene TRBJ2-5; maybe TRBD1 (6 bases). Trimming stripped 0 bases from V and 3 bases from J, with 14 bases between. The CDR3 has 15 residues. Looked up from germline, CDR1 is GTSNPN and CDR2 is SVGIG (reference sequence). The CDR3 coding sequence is TGTGCCTGGAGTGTAGAAGCCAGGGGTGAAGAGACCCAGTACTTC. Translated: CAWSVEARGEETQYF.

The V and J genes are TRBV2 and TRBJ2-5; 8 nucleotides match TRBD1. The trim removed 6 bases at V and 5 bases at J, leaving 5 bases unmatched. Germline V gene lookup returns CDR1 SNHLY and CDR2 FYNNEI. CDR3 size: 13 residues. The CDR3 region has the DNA TGTGCCAGCAGCGGACAGGGTCAGGAGACCCAGTACTTC. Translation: CASSGQGQETQYF.

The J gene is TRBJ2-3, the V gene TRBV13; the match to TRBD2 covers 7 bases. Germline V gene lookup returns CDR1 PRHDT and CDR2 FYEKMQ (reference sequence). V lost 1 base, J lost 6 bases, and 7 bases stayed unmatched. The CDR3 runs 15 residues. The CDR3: CASSLDGGSLDTQYF. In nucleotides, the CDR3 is TGTGCCAGCAGCTTAGATGGCGGGAGTCTGGATACGCAGTATTTT.

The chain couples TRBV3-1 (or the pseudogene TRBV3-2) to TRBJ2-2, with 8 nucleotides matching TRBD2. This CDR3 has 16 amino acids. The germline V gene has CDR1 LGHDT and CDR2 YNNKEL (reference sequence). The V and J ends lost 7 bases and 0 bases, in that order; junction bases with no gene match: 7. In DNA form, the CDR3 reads TGTGCCAGCACCGACCGGGGGGGAACGAACACCGGGGAGCTGTTTTTT. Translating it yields CASTDRGGTNTGELFF.

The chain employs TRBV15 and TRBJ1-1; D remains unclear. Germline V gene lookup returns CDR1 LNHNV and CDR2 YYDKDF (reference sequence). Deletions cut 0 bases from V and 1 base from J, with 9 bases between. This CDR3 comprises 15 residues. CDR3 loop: CATSREDYWNTEAFF. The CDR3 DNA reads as TGTGCCACCAGCAGAGAGGACTACTGGAACACTGAAGCTTTCTTT. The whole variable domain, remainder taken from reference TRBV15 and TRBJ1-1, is DAMVIQNPRYQVTQFGKPVTLSCSQTLNHNVMYWYQQKSSQAPKLLFHYYDKDFNNEADTPDNFQSRRPNTSFCFLDIRSPGLGDTAMYLCATSREDYWNTEAFFGQGTRLTVV.

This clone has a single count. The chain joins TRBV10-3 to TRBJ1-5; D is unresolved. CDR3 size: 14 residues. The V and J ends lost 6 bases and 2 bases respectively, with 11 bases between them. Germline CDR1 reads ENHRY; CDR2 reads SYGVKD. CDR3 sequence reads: CAISHGLGNQPQHF. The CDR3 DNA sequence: TGTGCCATCAGCCACGGTCTGGGCAATCAGCCCCAGCATTTT.

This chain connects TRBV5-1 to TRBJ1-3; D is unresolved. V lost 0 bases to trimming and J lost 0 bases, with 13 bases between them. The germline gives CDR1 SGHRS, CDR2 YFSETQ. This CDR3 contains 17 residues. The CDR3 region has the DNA TGCGCCAGCAGCTTGGGGGCAGGTTTGAGCTCTGGAAACACCATATATTTT. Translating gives CASSLGAGLSSGNTIYF.

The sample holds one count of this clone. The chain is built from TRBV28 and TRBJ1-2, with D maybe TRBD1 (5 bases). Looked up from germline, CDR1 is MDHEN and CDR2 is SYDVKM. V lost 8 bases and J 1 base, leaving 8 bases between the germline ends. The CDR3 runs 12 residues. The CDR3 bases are TGTGCCAGCGGGGGACTTAACTATGGCTACACCTTC. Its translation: CASGGLNYGYTF.

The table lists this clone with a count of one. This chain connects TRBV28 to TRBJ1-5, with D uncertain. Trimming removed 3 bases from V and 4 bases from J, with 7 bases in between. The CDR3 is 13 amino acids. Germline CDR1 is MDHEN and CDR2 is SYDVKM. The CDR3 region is CASSLTQNQPQHF. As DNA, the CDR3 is TGTGCCAGCAGTTTGACTCAGAATCAGCCCCAGCATTTT.

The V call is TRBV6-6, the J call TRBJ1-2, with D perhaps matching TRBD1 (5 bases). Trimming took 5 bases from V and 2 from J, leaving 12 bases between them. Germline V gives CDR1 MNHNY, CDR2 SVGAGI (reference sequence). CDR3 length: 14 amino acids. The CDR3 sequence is CASSHPQGNYGYTF. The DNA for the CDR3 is TGTGCCAGCAGTCACCCCCAGGGAAACTATGGCTACACCTTC.